A selection of T cell receptor beta chains follows, all from one sample in a study of T-cell reconstitution after alpha-beta-depleted transplantation in children. TCRdb analysed the PCR reads with MiXCR anew, one entry per CDR3 protein. Among about 100,000 distinct CDR3 sequences listed, 4.5% to 7.5% were seen once. The source material was PBMCs, mostly from graft donor cells, sampled 60 days after TCRalphabeta/CD19-depleted stem cell transplant. The source is a female patient aged 2-15 years who had a stem cell transplant for Fanconi anemia, so the T cells may come from the graft donor. Both conserved end residues are part of each CDR3. The D gene is left open where the match is weak. The size field is filled for only some rows; it gives once, few, many or a size class.

j_gene: TRBJ2-7; abundance: many; v_gene: TRBV29-1; d_gene: NA; CDR3nt: TGCAGCGTCCGGGACACCACCTACGAGCAGTACTTC; CDR3aa: CSVRDTTYEQYF
j_gene: TRBJ1-6; abundance: many; v_gene: TRBV28; d_gene: TRBD1; CDR3nt: TGTTCAGGGGGCCCCCTCCACTTT; CDR3aa: CSGGPLHF
j_gene: TRBJ2-7; abundance: many; v_gene: TRBV5-1; d_gene: NA; CDR3nt: TGCGCCAGCAGCCCCCTGCCAATCTCCTACGAGCAGTACTTC; CDR3aa: CASSPLPISYEQYF
j_gene: TRBJ1-5; abundance: many; v_gene: TRBV28; d_gene: TRBD1; CDR3nt: TGTGCCAGCAGTTTATTGGGGGACAGCCTCAATCAGCCCCAGCATTTT; CDR3aa: CASSLLGDSLNQPQHF
j_gene: TRBJ2-2; abundance: many; v_gene: TRBV18; d_gene: TRBD2; CDR3nt: TGTGCCAGCTCACCCCCTAGCGGGAGTGGTACCGGGGAGCTGTTTTTT; CDR3aa: CASSPPSGSGTGELFF
j_gene: TRBJ2-7; abundance: NA; v_gene: TRBV18; d_gene: TRBD2; CDR3nt: TGTGCCAGCTCACCAAAAATGACTAGCGGATCCTACGAGCAGTACTTC; CDR3aa: CASSPKMTSGSYEQYF
j_gene: TRBJ2-6; abundance: few; v_gene: TRBV27; d_gene: NA; CDR3nt: TGTGCCAGCAAGGAGGGTTCTGGGGCCAACGTCCTGACTTTC; CDR3aa: CASKEGSGANVLTF
j_gene: TRBJ1-1; abundance: many; v_gene: TRBV10-3; d_gene: NA; CDR3nt: TGTGCCATCAGTGAGGGAGTGGGGTGGCGTCCCTCCGACACTGAAGCTTTCTTT; CDR3aa: CAISEGVGWRPSDTEAFF
j_gene: TRBJ2-1; abundance: many; v_gene: TRBV3-1; d_gene: NA; CDR3nt: TGTGCCAGCTGCCGGCGAGGGGGTATATACAATGAGCAGTTCTTC; CDR3aa: CASCRRGGIYNEQFF
j_gene: TRBJ2-2; abundance: many; v_gene: TRBV15; d_gene: NA; CDR3nt: TGTGCCACCAGCAGAGATCGTGGGGGTGGGAGGACCGGGGAGCTGTTTTTT; CDR3aa: CATSRDRGGGRTGELFF
j_gene: TRBJ1-2; abundance: NA; v_gene: TRBV11-2; d_gene: NA; CDR3nt: TGTGCCAGCAGCTTAGCCCGGTTCAATGGCTACACCTTC; CDR3aa: CASSLARFNGYTF
j_gene: TRBJ2-7; abundance: many; v_gene: TRBV7-9; d_gene: TRBD2; CDR3nt: TGTGCCAGCAGCTTTCCTAGCGGGAGAGCCCCCTACGAGCAGTACTTC; CDR3aa: CASSFPSGRAPYEQYF
j_gene: TRBJ2-7; abundance: many; v_gene: TRBV29-1; d_gene: TRBD2; CDR3nt: TGCAGCGTTGGGGGGGGGGACGAAGGCTACGAGCAGTACTTC; CDR3aa: CSVGGGDEGYEQYF
j_gene: TRBJ2-1; abundance: NA; v_gene: TRBV2; d_gene: NA; CDR3nt: TGTGCCAGCAGTGAAGCCTTTAGCGACACTGAGCAGTTCTTC; CDR3aa: CASSEAFSDTEQFF
j_gene: TRBJ2-7; abundance: few; v_gene: TRBV18; d_gene: TRBD2; CDR3nt: TGTGCCAGCTCACCTACTAGCGGGAGAACACAAACGAGCTCCTACGAGCAGTACTTC; CDR3aa: CASSPTSGRTQTSSYEQYF
j_gene: TRBJ2-1; abundance: many; v_gene: TRBV25-1; d_gene: TRBD2; CDR3nt: TGTGCCAGCAGTGACCTAGCGGGACTTTACAATGAGCAGTTCTTC; CDR3aa: CASSDLAGLYNEQFF
j_gene: TRBJ2-1; abundance: few; v_gene: TRBV18; d_gene: TRBD2; CDR3nt: TGTGCCAGCTCACATCTACCTCGCCTAGCGGGAGGGCGGAATGAGCAGTTCTTC; CDR3aa: CASSHLPRLAGGRNEQFF
j_gene: TRBJ2-6; abundance: many; v_gene: TRBV5-1; d_gene: NA; CDR3nt: TGCGCCAGCAGCTTGACCCCTGGGGCCAACGTCCTGACTTTC; CDR3aa: CASSLTPGANVLTF
j_gene: TRBJ2-1; abundance: many; v_gene: TRBV3-1; d_gene: NA; CDR3nt: TGTGCCAGCAGCCAAGCTGGAATCAATGAGCAGTTCTTC; CDR3aa: CASSQAGINEQFF
j_gene: TRBJ2-3; abundance: many; v_gene: TRBV12-3/TRBV12-4; d_gene: NA; CDR3nt: TGTGCCAGCAGTCTACGGACAGGCACAGATACGCAGTATTTT; CDR3aa: CASSLRTGTDTQYF
j_gene: TRBJ2-6; abundance: many; v_gene: TRBV4-2; d_gene: NA; CDR3nt: TGTGCCAGCAGCCTCGGCGGGATCTCTGGGGCCAACGTCCTGACTTTC; CDR3aa: CASSLGGISGANVLTF
j_gene: TRBJ2-5; abundance: NA; v_gene: TRBV20-1; d_gene: NA; CDR3nt: TGCAGTGCTAGAGGGGAAGACTTTGAGGAGGAGACCCAGTACTTC; CDR3aa: CSARGEDFEEETQYF
j_gene: TRBJ2-1; abundance: many; v_gene: TRBV2; d_gene: TRBD1; CDR3nt: TGTGCCAGCAATTTCCCGGGACAGTTTTACAATGAGCAGTTCTTC; CDR3aa: CASNFPGQFYNEQFF
j_gene: TRBJ1-1; abundance: many; v_gene: TRBV6-4; d_gene: NA; CDR3nt: TGTGCCAGCAGTGAGACAGGTTTAAACACTGAAGCTTTCTTT; CDR3aa: CASSETGLNTEAFF
j_gene: TRBJ1-1; abundance: many; v_gene: TRBV5-6; d_gene: NA; CDR3nt: TGTGCCAGCAGCTTGGTTCAGATTGGCATGAACACTGAAGCTTTCTTT; CDR3aa: CASSLVQIGMNTEAFF
j_gene: TRBJ2-2; abundance: few; v_gene: TRBV5-5; d_gene: TRBD1; CDR3nt: TGTGCCAGCAGCTTGGAACAGGGGGGCACCGGGGAGCTGTTTTTT; CDR3aa: CASSLEQGGTGELFF
j_gene: TRBJ2-7; abundance: many; v_gene: TRBV20-1; d_gene: TRBD2; CDR3nt: TGCAGTGCTAGAGTCCCTAGCGGGGCCTACGAGCAGTACTTC; CDR3aa: CSARVPSGAYEQYF
j_gene: TRBJ2-1; abundance: many; v_gene: TRBV11-2; d_gene: NA; CDR3nt: TGTGCCAGCAGCTTAGATCGAGCTGTGAACAATGAGCAGTTCTTC; CDR3aa: CASSLDRAVNNEQFF
j_gene: TRBJ2-2; abundance: many; v_gene: TRBV5-1; d_gene: TRBD2; CDR3nt: TGCGCCAGCAGCTTGGTTCCTAGCGGACTTGGTACGAACACCGGGGAGCTGTTTTTT; CDR3aa: CASSLVPSGLGTNTGELFF
j_gene: TRBJ2-2; abundance: few; v_gene: TRBV12-3/TRBV12-4; d_gene: TRBD2; CDR3nt: TGTGCCAGCAGTTCAAGGACGGGACTAGCGGGGTCATGGGCCGGGGAGCTGTTTTTT; CDR3aa: CASSSRTGLAGSWAGELFF
j_gene: TRBJ2-3; abundance: NA; v_gene: TRBV5-1; d_gene: NA; CDR3nt: TGCGCCAGCACGGGCGGGGTTAGCACAGATACGCAGTATTTT; CDR3aa: CASTGGVSTDTQYF
j_gene: TRBJ2-7; abundance: many; v_gene: TRBV7-2; d_gene: NA; CDR3nt: TGTGCCAGCAGCTTAACCGGTATAATCTACGAGCAGTACTTC; CDR3aa: CASSLTGIIYEQYF
j_gene: TRBJ2-6; abundance: NA; v_gene: TRBV7-2; d_gene: NA; CDR3nt: TGTGCCAGCAGCTTAGCGACAGTCTCTGGGGCCAACGTCCTGACTTTC; CDR3aa: CASSLATVSGANVLTF
j_gene: TRBJ2-7; abundance: many; v_gene: TRBV28; d_gene: TRBD1; CDR3nt: TGTGCCAGCAGGCGACAGGGTGCCTACGAGCAGTACTTC; CDR3aa: CASRRQGAYEQYF
j_gene: TRBJ2-5; abundance: NA; v_gene: TRBV20-1; d_gene: NA; CDR3nt: TGCAGTGCCGTCCGGGGGGCCCTCCTGTACCAAGAGACCCAGTACTTC; CDR3aa: CSAVRGALLYQETQYF
j_gene: TRBJ2-3; abundance: many; v_gene: TRBV5-5; d_gene: NA; CDR3nt: TGTGCCAGCAGATTCTCGGCGAGTGTGGCAGATACGCAGTATTTT; CDR3aa: CASRFSASVADTQYF
j_gene: TRBJ2-5; abundance: few; v_gene: TRBV6-5; d_gene: NA; CDR3nt: TGTGCCAGCAGTTACTCGATGGCGGGGTGGGAGACCCAGTACTTC; CDR3aa: CASSYSMAGWETQYF
j_gene: TRBJ1-5; abundance: NA; v_gene: TRBV20-1; d_gene: NA; CDR3nt: TGCAGTGCTAGAATCGGGACGAATCAGCCCCAGCATTTT; CDR3aa: CSARIGTNQPQHF
j_gene: TRBJ2-3; abundance: NA; v_gene: TRBV2; d_gene: TRBD2; CDR3nt: TGTGCCAGTAGGGAAACTAGCGGGGTGACAGATACGCAGTATTTT; CDR3aa: CASRETSGVTDTQYF
j_gene: TRBJ2-6; abundance: many; v_gene: TRBV28; d_gene: NA; CDR3nt: TGTGCCAGCAGTTTATCTGGGGCCAACGTCCTGACTTTC; CDR3aa: CASSLSGANVLTF
j_gene: TRBJ2-7; abundance: many; v_gene: TRBV12-3/TRBV12-4; d_gene: NA; CDR3nt: TGTGCCAGCAGTCCGGGTTTCGAGCAGTACTTC; CDR3aa: CASSPGFEQYF
j_gene: TRBJ2-1; abundance: many; v_gene: TRBV5-1; d_gene: TRBD2; CDR3nt: TGCGCCAGCAGCTCGTACCGGACTAGCGGGGGTAATGAGCAGTTCTTC; CDR3aa: CASSSYRTSGGNEQFF
j_gene: TRBJ2-1; abundance: few; v_gene: TRBV5-1; d_gene: NA; CDR3nt: TGCGCCAGCAGTTCTAACCCCGAGGAATCTAAGCAGTTCTTC; CDR3aa: CASSSNPEESKQFF
j_gene: TRBJ1-4; abundance: NA; v_gene: TRBV28; d_gene: NA; CDR3nt: TGTGCCAGCAGTTTATGGGACAGAACTAATGAAAAACTGTTTTTT; CDR3aa: CASSLWDRTNEKLFF
j_gene: TRBJ2-3; abundance: many; v_gene: TRBV6-1; d_gene: TRBD2; CDR3nt: TGTGCCAGCAGTGCCGGACTAGCGGGGGGCGCGGATACGCAGTATTTT; CDR3aa: CASSAGLAGGADTQYF
j_gene: TRBJ2-3; abundance: many; v_gene: TRBV20-1; d_gene: NA; CDR3nt: TGCAGTGCTAGTAATTGGCTGGTCCTCACAGATACGCAGTATTTT; CDR3aa: CSASNWLVLTDTQYF
j_gene: TRBJ2-7; abundance: many; v_gene: TRBV20-1; d_gene: TRBD2; CDR3nt: TGCAGTGCTAGATCGGGGGGAGAGTCCTACGAGCAGTACTTC; CDR3aa: CSARSGGESYEQYF
j_gene: TRBJ2-2; abundance: many; v_gene: TRBV4-1; d_gene: NA; CDR3nt: TGCGCCAGCAGCCAAGTGTGGGAACGGGGCACCGGGGAGCTGTTTTTT; CDR3aa: CASSQVWERGTGELFF